The sequence of this T cell receptor (beta chain) was determined in a study of CD8+ T cells in alopecia areata. Across the whole study: Each recipient was an approximately 7-10-week-old female C3H/HeJ mouse given skin from a roughly 6-13-month-old C3H/HeJ donor with spontaneous alopecia.

As the sequencing template, cDNA was produced by extracting RNA and reverse transcribing it. Sequencing used immunoSEQ multiplex PCR; TCRdb keeps in-frame clones, though not all of them. The specimen has 200,000 to 300,000 clones, none found just once. For this clone: The antigen is not known. Genes and germline come from the mouse. The read stops 4 residues short of the end of the CDR3; the missing end is completed from the germline J gene.

Overall study findings and caveats: Lesional scalp, notably in alopecia totalis/universalis, had clonality above that of normal scalp. Possibly as an HLA-related effect, TCR sharing across patients appeared less clear than in mice. In scalp samples, resident alphabeta T cells of normal skin are also sequenced.

V gave up 1 base and J gave up 0 bases, with 9 bases separating them. The CDR3 extends over 15 amino acids. Germline V gives CDR1 NSHNY, CDR2 SYGAGN. Cells that came from pooled cutaneous lymph nodes were sorted using CD4, CD8alpha, NKG2D, NKG2ACE and other markers. This chain joins TRBV13-1 and TRBJ2-4; TRBD2 is a possible D gene (6 bases). The source material was CD4+ T cells sorted from a lymph node. This receptor was identified in a C3H/HeJ mouse with alopecia areata. Strain haplotype at MHC: H2-k. The CDR3: CASSDNWVSQNTLYF. CDR3 bases read: TGTGCCAGCAGTGATAACTGGGTTAGTCAAAAC.